This T cell receptor beta chain emerged from a study of T cell responses to AZD1222 COVID-19 vaccine. As concerns this clone: The antigen is unknown.

Profiled with immunoSEQ multiplex PCR; TCRdb holds only in-frame clones, not every one. The sample yields about 200,000 clones, approximately 89% seen once. Second-dose timings of about 4 or about 12 weeks were pooled. Study-level points and caveats: Increased Spike-specific TCR breadth and depth were observed after two AZD1222 doses. Within unmutated variant regions lay the reported targets of nearly half of spike-specific TCRs.

The CDR3 covers 12 residues. Germline V CDR1 and CDR2: SGHRS, YFSETQ. V shed 4 bases and J shed 11 bases, with 14 bases lying between them. This receptor was identified in an adult who received the AZD1222 COVID-19 vaccine. The chain combines TRBV5-1 with TRBJ2-3, with D tentatively TRBD1 or TRBD2 (5 bases each). Sequenced here: peripheral blood, sampled 28 days after the second AZD1222 dose. The CDR3 DNA follows: TGCGCCAGCAGCCCGCGAGGGGATGAGCAGTATTTT. Translating gives CASSPRGDEQYF.